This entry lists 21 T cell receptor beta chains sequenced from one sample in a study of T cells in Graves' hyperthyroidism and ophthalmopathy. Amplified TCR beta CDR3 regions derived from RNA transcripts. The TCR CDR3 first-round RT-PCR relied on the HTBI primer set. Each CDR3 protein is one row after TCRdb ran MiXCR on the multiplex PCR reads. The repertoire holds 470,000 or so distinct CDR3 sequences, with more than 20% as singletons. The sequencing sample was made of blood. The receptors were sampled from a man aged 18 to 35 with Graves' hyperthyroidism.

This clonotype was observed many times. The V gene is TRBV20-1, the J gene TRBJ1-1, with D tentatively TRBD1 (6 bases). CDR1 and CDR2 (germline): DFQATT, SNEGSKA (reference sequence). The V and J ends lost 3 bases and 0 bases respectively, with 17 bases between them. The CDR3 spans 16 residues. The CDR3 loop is CSASSGRTALNTEAFF. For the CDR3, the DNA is TGCAGTGCTAGTTCCGGCCGGACAGCGCTGAACACTGAAGCTTTCTTT.

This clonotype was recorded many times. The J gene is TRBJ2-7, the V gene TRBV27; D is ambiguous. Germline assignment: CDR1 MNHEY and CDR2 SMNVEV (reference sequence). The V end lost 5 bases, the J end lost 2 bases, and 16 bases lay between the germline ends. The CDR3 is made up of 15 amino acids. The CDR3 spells CASSKATQMAYEQYF. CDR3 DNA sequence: TGTGCCAGCAGTAAAGCTACCCAGATGGCCTACGAGCAGTACTTC.

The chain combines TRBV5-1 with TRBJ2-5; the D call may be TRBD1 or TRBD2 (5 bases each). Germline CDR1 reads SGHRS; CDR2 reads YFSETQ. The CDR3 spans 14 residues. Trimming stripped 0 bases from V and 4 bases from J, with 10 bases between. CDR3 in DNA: TGCGCCAGCAGCTTGGAGGGGAGCCGAGAGACCCAGTACTTC. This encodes CASSLEGSRETQYF. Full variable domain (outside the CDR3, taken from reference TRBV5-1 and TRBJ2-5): KAGVTQTPRYLIKTRGQQVTLSCSPISGHRSVSWYQQTPGQGLQFLFEYFSETQRNKGNFPGRFSGRQFSNSRSEMNVSTLELGDSALYLCASSLEGSRETQYFGPGTRLLVL.

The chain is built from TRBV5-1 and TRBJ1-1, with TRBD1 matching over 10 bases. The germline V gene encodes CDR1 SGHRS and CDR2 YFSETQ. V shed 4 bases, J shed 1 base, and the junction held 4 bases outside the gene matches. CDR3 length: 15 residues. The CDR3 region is CASSPDRGANTEAFF. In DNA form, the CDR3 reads TGCGCCAGCAGCCCGGACAGGGGGGCGAACACTGAAGCTTTCTTT.

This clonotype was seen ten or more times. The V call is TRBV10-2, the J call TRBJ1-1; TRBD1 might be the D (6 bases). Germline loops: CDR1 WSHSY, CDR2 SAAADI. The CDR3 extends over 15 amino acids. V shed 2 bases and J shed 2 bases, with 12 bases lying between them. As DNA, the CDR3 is TGCGCCAGCAGTGAGATCCAGGGGCTAAACACTGAAGCTTTCTTT. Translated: CASSEIQGLNTEAFF.

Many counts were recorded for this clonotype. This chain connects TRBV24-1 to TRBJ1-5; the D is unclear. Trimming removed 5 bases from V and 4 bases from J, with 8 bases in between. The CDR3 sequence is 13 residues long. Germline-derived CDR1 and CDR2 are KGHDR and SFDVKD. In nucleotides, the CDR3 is TGTGCCACCAGTGTGGGCGTTAATCAGCCCCAGCATTTT. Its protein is CATSVGVNQPQHF.

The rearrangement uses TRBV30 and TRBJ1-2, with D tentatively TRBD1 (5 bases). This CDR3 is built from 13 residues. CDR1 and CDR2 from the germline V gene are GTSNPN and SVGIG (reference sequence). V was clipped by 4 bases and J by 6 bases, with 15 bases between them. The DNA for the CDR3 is TGTGCCTGGACTGCATTGAAAGGGGATGGCTACACCTTC. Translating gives CAWTALKGDGYTF.

Here the CDR3 DNA reads TGCAGTGCTAGAGATGGACAGTCCTACGAGCAGTACTTC. The encoded protein is CSARDGQSYEQYF. The chain couples TRBV20-1 to TRBJ2-7, with D possibly TRBD1 on 6 matching bases. This CDR3 has 13 residues. Germline V CDR1 and CDR2: DFQATT, SNEGSKA (reference sequence). The V end lost 0 bases, the J end lost 1 base, and 7 bases lay between the germline ends.

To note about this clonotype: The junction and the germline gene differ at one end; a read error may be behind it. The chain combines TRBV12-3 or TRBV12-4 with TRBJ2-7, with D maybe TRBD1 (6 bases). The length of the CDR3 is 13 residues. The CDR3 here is CASRYRVSYERYF. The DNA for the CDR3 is TGTGCCAGCAGGTACAGGGTCTCCTACGAGCGGTACTTC.

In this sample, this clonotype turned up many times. The CDR3 here is CASRRLIGAGNQPQHF. The CDR3 coding sequence is TGTGCCAGCAGGCGCCTCATCGGGGCAGGGAATCAGCCCCAGCATTTT. J is TRBJ1-5 and V is TRBV28, with D possibly matching TRBD1 (5 bases). The CDR3 is 16 amino acids. From germline, CDR1 is MDHEN and CDR2 SYDVKM. With 6 bases removed from V and 4 bases from J, the gap between germline ends came to 19 bases.

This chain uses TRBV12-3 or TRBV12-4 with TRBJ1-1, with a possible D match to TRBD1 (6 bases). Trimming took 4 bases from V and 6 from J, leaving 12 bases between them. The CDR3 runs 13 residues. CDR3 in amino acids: CASSWNRVSEAFF. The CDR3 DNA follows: TGTGCCAGCAGTTGGAACAGGGTGTCTGAAGCTTTCTTT.

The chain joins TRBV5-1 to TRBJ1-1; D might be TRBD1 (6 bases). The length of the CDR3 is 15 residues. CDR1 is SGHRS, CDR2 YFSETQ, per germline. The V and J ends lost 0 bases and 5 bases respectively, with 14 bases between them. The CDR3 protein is CASSLGAGARTEAFF. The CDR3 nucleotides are TGCGCCAGCAGCTTGGGGGCGGGGGCACGGACTGAAGCTTTCTTT.

The CDR3 DNA follows: TGCAGCGTTGAAGATGTAGGGTCCACTGAAGCTTTCTTT. Translated: CSVEDVGSTEAFF. The chain combines TRBV29-1 with TRBJ1-1; D not resolved. The CDR3 totals 13 residues. Trimming removed 0 bases from V and 4 bases from J, with 9 bases in between. The germline CDR1 and CDR2 sequences are SQVTM and ANQGSEA.

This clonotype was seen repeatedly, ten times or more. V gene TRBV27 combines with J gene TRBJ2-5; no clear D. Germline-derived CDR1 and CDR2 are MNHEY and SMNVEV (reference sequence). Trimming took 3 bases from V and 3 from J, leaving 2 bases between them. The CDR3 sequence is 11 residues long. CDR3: CASSFKETQYF. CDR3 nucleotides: TGTGCCAGCAGTTTTAAAGAGACCCAGTACTTC.

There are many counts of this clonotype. CDR3 nucleotide sequence: TGTGCCAGCAGTACCGGGACAAGATACAGTTCAGGACGAGAGACCCAGTACTTC. This codes for CASSTGTRYSSGRETQYF. The chain couples TRBV12-3 or TRBV12-4 to TRBJ2-5; D perhaps matches TRBD1 (6 bases). The CDR3 totals 18 residues. V was cut by 5 bases and J by 4 bases, with 26 bases left in between.

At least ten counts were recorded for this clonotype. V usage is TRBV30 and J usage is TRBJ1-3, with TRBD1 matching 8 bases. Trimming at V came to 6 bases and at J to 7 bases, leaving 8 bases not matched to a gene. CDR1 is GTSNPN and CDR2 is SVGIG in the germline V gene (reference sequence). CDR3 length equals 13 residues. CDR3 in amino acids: CACNDRGRNTIYF. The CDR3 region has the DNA TGTGCCTGCAATGACAGGGGTAGGAACACCATATATTTT.

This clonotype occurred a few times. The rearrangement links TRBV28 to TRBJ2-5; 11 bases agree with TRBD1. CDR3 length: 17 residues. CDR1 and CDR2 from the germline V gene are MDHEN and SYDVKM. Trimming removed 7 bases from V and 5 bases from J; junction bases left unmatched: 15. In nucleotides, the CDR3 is TGTGCCAGCACCCCGGACAGGGGGCTTTACGGTGGGGAGACCCAGTACTTC. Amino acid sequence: CASTPDRGLYGGETQYF.

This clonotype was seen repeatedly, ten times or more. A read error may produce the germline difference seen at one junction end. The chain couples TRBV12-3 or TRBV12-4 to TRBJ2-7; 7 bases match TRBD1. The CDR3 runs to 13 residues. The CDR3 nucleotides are TGTGCCAGCAGCCTGGGACAGCTATACGGGCAGTACTTC. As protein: CASSLGQLYGQYF.

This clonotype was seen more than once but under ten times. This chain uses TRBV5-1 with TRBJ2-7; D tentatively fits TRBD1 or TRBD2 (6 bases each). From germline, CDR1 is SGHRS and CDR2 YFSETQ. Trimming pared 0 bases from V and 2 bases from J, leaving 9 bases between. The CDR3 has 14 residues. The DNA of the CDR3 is TGCGCCAGCAGCTTGGAAGGGGGGACCTACGAGCAGTACTTC. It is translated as CASSLEGGTYEQYF. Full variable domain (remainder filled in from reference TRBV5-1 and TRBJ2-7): KAGVTQTPRYLIKTRGQQVTLSCSPISGHRSVSWYQQTPGQGLQFLFEYFSETQRNKGNFPGRFSGRQFSNSRSEMNVSTLELGDSALYLCASSLEGGTYEQYFGPGTRLTVT.

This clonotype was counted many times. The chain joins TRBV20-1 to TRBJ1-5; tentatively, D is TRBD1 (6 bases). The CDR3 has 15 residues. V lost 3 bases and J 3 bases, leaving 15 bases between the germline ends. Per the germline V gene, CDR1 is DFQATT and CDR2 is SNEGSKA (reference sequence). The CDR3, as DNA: TGCAGTGCTAGCACCACAGGGAGGCCCAATCAGCCCCAGCATTTT. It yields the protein CSASTTGRPNQPQHF.

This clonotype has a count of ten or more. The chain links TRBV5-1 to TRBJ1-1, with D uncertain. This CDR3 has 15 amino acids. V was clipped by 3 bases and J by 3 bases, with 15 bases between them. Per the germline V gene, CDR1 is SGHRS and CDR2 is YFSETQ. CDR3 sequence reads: CASSYVAPGDTEAFF. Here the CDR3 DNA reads TGCGCCAGCAGCTACGTAGCGCCTGGTGACACTGAAGCTTTCTTT.